The clone carrying this T cell receptor beta chain was observed a few times. Its antigen is undetermined. This sample is part of a study of early T cells in non-severe SARS-CoV-2 infection. TCRdb fed the 5' RACE reads into MiXCR, producing one record per CDR3 protein. The sample lists tens of thousands of distinct CDR3 sequences, roughly 14% occurring once. The CDR3 length is 15 residues. V was pared by 4 bases and J by 6 bases, with 14 bases between. The germline CDR1 and CDR2 sequences are SGDLS and YYNGEE. Study-wide results and caveats: There was a bias toward anti-spike CD8 responses in VDJdb matching, which missed private and CD4 specificities.

This sequence originates from an adult who was a healthcare worker with PCR-confirmed SARS-CoV-2 infection or an uninfected control (not recorded which). The rearrangement uses TRBV9 and TRBJ1-6; D is unclear. The sequencing sample was made of whole blood. CDR3 DNA sequence: TGTGCCAGCAGCCCGAGAGCGCAAACTAATTCACCCCTCCACTTT. Translation: CASSPRAQTNSPLHF.